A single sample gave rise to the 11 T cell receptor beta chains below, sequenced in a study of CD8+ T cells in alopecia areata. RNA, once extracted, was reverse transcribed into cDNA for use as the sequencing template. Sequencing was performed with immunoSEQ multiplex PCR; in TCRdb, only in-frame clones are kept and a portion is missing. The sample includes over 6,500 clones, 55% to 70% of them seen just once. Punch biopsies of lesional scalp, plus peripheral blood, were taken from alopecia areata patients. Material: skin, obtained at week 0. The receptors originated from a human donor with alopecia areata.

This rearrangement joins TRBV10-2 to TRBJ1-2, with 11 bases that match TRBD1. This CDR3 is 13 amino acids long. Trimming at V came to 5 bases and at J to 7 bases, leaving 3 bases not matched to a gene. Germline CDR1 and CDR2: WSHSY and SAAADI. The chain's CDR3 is CASSPGTGGGYTF. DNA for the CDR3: TGCGCCAGCAGTCCCGGGACAGGGGGTGGCTACACCTTC.

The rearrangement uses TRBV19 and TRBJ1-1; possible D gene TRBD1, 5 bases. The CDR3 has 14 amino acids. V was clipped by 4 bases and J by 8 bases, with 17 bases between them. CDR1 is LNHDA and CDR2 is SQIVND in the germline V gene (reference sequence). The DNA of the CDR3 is TGTGCCAGTAGTAGCTTCTCGCCGACAGAAGAAGCTTTCTTT. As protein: CASSSFSPTEEAFF.

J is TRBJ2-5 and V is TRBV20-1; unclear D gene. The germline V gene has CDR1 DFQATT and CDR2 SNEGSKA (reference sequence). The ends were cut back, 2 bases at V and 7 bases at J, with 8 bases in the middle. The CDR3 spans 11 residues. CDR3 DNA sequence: TGCAGTGCTAGAAGTCGGTGGACCCAGTACTTC. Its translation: CSARSRWTQYF.

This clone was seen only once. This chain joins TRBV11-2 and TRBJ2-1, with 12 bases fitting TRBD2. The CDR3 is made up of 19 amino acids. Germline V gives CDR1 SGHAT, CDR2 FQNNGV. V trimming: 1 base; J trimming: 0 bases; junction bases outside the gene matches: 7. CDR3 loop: CASSLGLAGAASSYNEQFF. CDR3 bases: TGTGCCAGCAGCTTAGGACTAGCGGGGGCCGCGAGCTCCTACAATGAGCAGTTCTTC. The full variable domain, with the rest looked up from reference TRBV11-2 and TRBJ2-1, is EAGVAQSPRYKIIEKRQSVAFWCNPISGHATLYWYQQILGQGPKLLIQFQNNGVVDDSQLPKDRFSAERLKGVDSTLKIQPAKLEDSAVYLCASSLGLAGAASSYNEQFFGPGTRLTVL.

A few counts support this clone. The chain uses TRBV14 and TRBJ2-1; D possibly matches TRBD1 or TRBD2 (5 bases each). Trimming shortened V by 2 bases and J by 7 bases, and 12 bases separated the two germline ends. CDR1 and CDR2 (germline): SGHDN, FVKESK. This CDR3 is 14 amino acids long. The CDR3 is CASSQYGTGNEQFF. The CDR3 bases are TGTGCCAGCAGCCAATATGGGACGGGAAATGAGCAGTTCTTC.

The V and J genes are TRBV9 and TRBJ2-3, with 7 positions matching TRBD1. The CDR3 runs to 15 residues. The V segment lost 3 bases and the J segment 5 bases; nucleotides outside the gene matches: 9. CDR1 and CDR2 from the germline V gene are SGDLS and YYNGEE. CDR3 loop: CASSDEGQPRDTQYF. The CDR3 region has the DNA TGTGCCAGCAGCGACGAGGGACAGCCAAGAGATACGCAGTATTTT.

The CDR3 DNA is TGTGCCAGCAGGTCCGGGATTGCTGAAGCTTTCTTT. Amino acid sequence: CASRSGIAEAFF. V and J are TRBV7-2 and TRBJ1-1; D is unresolved. Germline lookup yields CDR1 SGHTA and CDR2 FQGNSA. The CDR3 is 12 amino acids. V lost 6 bases and J lost 6, with 11 bases in between.

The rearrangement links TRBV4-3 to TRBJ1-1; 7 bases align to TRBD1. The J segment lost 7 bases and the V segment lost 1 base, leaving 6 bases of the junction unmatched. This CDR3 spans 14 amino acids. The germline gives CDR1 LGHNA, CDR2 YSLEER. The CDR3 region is CASSQGQGGREAFF. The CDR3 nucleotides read TGCGCCAGCAGCCAAGGACAGGGAGGTCGTGAAGCTTTCTTT.

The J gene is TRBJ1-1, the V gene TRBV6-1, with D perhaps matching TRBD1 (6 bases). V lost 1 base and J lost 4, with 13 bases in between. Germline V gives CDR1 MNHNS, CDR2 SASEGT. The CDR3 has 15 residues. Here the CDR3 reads CASSEERGAATEAFF. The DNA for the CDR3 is TGTGCCAGCAGTGAAGAGAGGGGGGCGGCCACTGAAGCTTTCTTT.

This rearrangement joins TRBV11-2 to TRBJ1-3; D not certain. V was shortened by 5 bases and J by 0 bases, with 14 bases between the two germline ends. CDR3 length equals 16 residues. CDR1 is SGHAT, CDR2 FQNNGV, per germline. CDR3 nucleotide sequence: TGTGCCAGCAGCCCCGACGGATTTTCCTCTGGAAACACCATATATTTT. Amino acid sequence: CASSPDGFSSGNTIYF.

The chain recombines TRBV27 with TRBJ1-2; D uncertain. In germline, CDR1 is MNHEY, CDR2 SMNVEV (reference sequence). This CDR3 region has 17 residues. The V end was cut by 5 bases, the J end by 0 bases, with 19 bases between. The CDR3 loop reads CASSRALRGPANYGYTF. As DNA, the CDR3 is TGTGCCAGCAGTAGGGCCCTCCGCGGACCAGCTAACTATGGCTACACCTTC.